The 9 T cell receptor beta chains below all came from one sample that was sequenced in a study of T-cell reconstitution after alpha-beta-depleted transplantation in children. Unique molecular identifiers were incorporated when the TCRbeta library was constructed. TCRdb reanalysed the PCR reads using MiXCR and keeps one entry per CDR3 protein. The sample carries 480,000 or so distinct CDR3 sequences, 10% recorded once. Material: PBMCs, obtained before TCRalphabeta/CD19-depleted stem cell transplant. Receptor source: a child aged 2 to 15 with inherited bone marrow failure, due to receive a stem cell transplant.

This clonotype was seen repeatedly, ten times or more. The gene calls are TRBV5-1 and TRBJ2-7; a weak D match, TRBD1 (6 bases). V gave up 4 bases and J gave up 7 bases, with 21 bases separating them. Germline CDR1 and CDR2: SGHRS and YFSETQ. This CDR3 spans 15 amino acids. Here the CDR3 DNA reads TGCGCCAGCAGCACGCAGGGGCCTTCGCTCGAGGAGCAGTACTTC. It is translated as CASSTQGPSLEEQYF.

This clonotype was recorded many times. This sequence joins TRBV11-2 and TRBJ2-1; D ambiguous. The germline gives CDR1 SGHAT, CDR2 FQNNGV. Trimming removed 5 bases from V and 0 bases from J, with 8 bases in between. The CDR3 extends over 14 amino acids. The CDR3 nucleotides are TGTGCCAGCAGCCCCAAAAGCTCCTACAATGAGCAGTTCTTC. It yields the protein CASSPKSSYNEQFF.

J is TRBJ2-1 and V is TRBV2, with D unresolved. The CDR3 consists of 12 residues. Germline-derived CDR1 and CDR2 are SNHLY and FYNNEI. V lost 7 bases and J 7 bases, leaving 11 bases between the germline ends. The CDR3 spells CASTYLSNEQFF. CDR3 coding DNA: TGTGCCAGCACCTATCTAAGTAATGAGCAGTTCTTC. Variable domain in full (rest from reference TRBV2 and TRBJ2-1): EPEVTQTPSHQVTQMGQEVILRCVPISNHLYFYWYRQILGQKVEFLVSFYNNEISEKSEIFDDQFSVERPDGSNFTLKIRSTKLEDSAMYFCASTYLSNEQFFGPGTRLTVL.

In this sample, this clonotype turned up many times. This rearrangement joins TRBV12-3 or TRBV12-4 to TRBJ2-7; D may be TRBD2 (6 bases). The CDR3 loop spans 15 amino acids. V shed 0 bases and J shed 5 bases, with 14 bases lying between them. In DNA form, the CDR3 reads TGTGCCAGCAGTTTAGCGCCGGGGGTTGTCGACGAGCAGTACTTC. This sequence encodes CASSLAPGVVDEQYF.

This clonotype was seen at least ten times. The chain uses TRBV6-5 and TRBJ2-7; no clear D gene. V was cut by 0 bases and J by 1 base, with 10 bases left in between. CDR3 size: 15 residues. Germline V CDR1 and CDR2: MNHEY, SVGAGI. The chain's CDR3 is CASSYSSLLSYEQYF. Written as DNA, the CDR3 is TGTGCCAGCAGTTACTCCAGCCTACTTTCCTACGAGCAGTACTTC.

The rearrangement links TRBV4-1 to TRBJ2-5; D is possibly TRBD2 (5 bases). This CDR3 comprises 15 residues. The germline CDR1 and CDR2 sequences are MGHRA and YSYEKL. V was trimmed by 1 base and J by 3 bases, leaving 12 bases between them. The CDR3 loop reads CASSQGLGVEETQYF. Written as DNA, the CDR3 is TGCGCCAGCAGCCAAGGTCTCGGGGTGGAAGAGACCCAGTACTTC.

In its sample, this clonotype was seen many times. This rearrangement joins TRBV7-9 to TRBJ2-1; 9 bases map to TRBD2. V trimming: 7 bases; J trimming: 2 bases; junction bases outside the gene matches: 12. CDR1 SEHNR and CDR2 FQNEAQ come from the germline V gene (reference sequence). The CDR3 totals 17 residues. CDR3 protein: CASTPGPLAGAYNEQFF. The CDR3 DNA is TGTGCCAGCACCCCTGGGCCCTTAGCGGGAGCCTACAATGAGCAGTTCTTC.

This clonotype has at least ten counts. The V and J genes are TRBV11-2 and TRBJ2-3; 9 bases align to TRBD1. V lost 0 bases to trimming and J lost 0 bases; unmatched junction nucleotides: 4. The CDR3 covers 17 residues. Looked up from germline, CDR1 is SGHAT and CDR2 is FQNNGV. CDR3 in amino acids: CASSLDKGQGSTDTQYF. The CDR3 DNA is TGTGCCAGCAGCTTAGATAAGGGACAGGGTAGCACAGATACGCAGTATTTT. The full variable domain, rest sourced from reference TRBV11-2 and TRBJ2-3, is EAGVAQSPRYKIIEKRQSVAFWCNPISGHATLYWYQQILGQGPKLLIQFQNNGVVDDSQLPKDRFSAERLKGVDSTLKIQPAKLEDSAVYLCASSLDKGQGSTDTQYFGPGTRLTVL.

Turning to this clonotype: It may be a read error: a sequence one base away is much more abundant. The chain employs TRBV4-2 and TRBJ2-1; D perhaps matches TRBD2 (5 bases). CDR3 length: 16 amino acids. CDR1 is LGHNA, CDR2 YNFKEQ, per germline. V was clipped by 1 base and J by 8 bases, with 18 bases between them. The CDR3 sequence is CASSQVKTGKLYEQFF. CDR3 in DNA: TGTGCCAGCAGCCAAGTTAAGACGGGAAAGCTCTATGAGCAGTTCTTC.